This T cell receptor beta chain is from a study of T cell responses to AZD1222 COVID-19 vaccine. Study-level results: CD4 TCRs covered the whole spike, strongest at regions 160-218 and 743-854. Targets within unmutated variant regions were reportedly found for nearly half of spike-specific TCRs. Increased Spike-specific TCR breadth and depth were observed after two AZD1222 doses.

The repertoire was sequenced with immunoSEQ multiplex PCR; TCRdb's copy has only in-frame clones and lacks some. The table lists just over 65,000 clones, approximately 84% of them singletons. This CDR3 has 18 residues. CDR1 is LGHNA and CDR2 is YSLEER in the germline V gene. Trimming took 0 bases from V and 0 from J, leaving 15 bases between them. Points on this clone: Antigen unknown.

This TCR was sampled from an adult in good health. The source was peripheral blood, collected on day 0 of AZD1222 vaccination. V usage is TRBV4-3 and J usage is TRBJ1-3, with D unclear. The CDR3 protein is CASSQDPPGILSGNTIYF. CDR3 DNA: TGCGCCAGCAGCCAAGACCCCCCGGGGATCCTCTCTGGAAACACCATATATTTT.